The 4 T cell receptor beta chains listed next were all sequenced from one sample in a study of cytomegalovirus exposure and HLA in healthy donors. The primer mix had 60 Vbeta and 13 Jbeta primers. Assay: immunoSEQ multiplex PCR; the TCRdb copy retains only in-frame clones and omits some. This sample contains fewer than 130,000 clones. Specimen: PBMCs. The receptor set was obtained from a middle-aged man in good health and CMV-seronegative.

This sequence joins TRBV18 and TRBJ1-3, with D possibly being TRBD1 (5 bases). Germline V gene lookup returns CDR1 KGHSH and CDR2 LQKENI. The CDR3 is 14 residues long. Trimming took off 5 bases at V and 3 bases at J, with 11 bases between the two ends. The CDR3 nucleotides read TGTGCCAGCTCATCCGGGGGAGATGGAAACACCATATATTTT. It encodes CASSSGGDGNTIYF.

The rearrangement uses TRBV7-2 and TRBJ2-1, with 10 bases matching TRBD2. This CDR3 comprises 15 residues. Trimming took 5 bases from V and 4 from J; bases not matched to a gene: 5. CDR1 is SGHTA and CDR2 is FQGNSA in the germline V gene. CDR3 sequence: CASSNSGGLYNEQFF. CDR3 coding DNA: TGTGCCAGCAGCAATAGCGGGGGGCTGTACAATGAGCAGTTCTTC.

This chain uses TRBV2 with TRBJ1-1; 10 bases align to TRBD1. CDR1 is SNHLY, CDR2 FYNNEI, per germline. Trimming took 6 bases from V and 7 from J; bases not matched to a gene: 8. The length of the CDR3 is 14 residues. The CDR3 DNA sequence: TGTGCCAGCAGGGGGGACAGGGGACGGGTTGAAGCTTTCTTT. Its protein is CASRGDRGRVEAFF.

The gene calls are TRBV11-2 and TRBJ2-1; 11 bases match TRBD2. V lost 5 bases, J lost 5 bases, and 5 bases stayed unmatched. The CDR3 runs 15 residues. The germline V gene has CDR1 SGHAT and CDR2 FQNNGV. The CDR3 nucleotides are TGTGCCAGCAGCCGACTAGCGGGGAAACACAATGAGCAGTTCTTC. Its protein product is CASSRLAGKHNEQFF.